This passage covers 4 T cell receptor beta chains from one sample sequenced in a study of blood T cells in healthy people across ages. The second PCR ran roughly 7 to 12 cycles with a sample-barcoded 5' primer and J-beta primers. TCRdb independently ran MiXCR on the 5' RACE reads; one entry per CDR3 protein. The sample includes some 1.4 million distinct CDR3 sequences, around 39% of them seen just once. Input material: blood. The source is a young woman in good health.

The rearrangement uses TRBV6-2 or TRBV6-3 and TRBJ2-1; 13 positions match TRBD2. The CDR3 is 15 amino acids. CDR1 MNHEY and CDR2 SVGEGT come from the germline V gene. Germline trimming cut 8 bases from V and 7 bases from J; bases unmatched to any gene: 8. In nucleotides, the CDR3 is TGTGCCAGCGGTCGACTAGCGGGAGGCTGGAATGAGCAGTTCTTC. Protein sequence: CASGRLAGGWNEQFF.

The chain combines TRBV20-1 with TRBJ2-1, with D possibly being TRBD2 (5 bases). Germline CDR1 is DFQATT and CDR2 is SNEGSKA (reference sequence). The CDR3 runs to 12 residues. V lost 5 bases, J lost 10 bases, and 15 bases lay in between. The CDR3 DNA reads TGCAGTGCTCGTAAACTAGGCGGGGAGCAGTTCTTC. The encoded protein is CSARKLGGEQFF.

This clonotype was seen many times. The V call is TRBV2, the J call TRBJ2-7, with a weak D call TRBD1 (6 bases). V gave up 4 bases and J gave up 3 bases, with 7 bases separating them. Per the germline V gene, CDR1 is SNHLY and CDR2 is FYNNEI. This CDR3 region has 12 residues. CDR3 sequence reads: CASSADSYEQYF. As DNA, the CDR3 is TGTGCCAGCAGTGCGGACAGCTACGAGCAGTACTTC.

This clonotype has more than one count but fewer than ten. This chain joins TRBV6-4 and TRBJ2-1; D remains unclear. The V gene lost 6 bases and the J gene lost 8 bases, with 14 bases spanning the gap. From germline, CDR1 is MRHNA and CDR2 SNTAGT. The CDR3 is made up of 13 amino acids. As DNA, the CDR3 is TGTGCCAGCAGCCTTGAAGAAGGGCATGAGCAGTTCTTC. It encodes CASSLEEGHEQFF.